Sequencing of this T cell receptor beta chain was carried out in a study of T cell responses to AZD1222 COVID-19 vaccine. Study-level information: Pooling was applied to second doses at about 4 or about 12 weeks.

Assay used: immunoSEQ multiplex PCR; TCRdb lists only in-frame clones, some missing. Here the sample spans 130,000 to 150,000 clones, about nine tenths being singletons. This clone occurred a few times. CDR3 size: 15 residues. CDR1 is LNHDA, CDR2 SQIVND, per germline (reference sequence). V was cut by 7 bases and J by 1 base, with 15 bases left in between. This specimen consisted of peripheral blood, obtained on day 0 of AZD1222 vaccination. The source of this sequence is an adult in good health. The chain links TRBV19 to TRBJ2-3; maybe TRBD1 (7 bases). CDR3: CASTPDRRGTDTQYF. For the CDR3, the DNA is TGTGCCAGTACCCCGGACAGGAGGGGCACAGATACGCAGTATTTT.